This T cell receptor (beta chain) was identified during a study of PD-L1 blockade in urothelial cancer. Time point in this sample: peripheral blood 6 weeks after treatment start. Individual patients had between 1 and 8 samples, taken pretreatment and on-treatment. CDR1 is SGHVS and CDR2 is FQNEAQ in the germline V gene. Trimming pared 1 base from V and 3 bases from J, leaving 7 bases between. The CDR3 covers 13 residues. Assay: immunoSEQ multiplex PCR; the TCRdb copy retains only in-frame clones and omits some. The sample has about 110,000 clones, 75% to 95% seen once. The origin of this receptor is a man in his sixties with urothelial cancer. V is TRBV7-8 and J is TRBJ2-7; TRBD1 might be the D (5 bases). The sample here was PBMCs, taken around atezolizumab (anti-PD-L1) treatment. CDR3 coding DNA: TGTGCCAGCAGCTTAGGGGGCCTCTACGAGCAGTACTTC. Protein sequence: CASSLGGLYEQYF.